The clone carrying this T cell receptor beta chain was seen ten or more times. These data are taken from a study of metastatic and nonmetastatic thyroid tumors. The entire patient cohort was treatment-naive prior to thyroid surgery. V was trimmed by 2 bases and J by 2 bases, leaving 8 bases between them. The CDR3 totals 14 residues. The V gene's germline CDR1 is LNHDA and CDR2 SQIVND (reference sequence). Using MiXCR, TCRdb re-called clones from the PCR reads. The sample yields roughly 18,000 clones, around a third seen once. This clonotype was sampled from a male donor with papillary thyroid cancer or a benign thyroid nodule (not recorded which). Some clones in this sample may be carry-over from other donors' samples. The specimen was tumor tissue. V gene TRBV19 combines with J gene TRBJ2-3; D remains ambiguous. In nucleotides, the CDR3 is TGTGCCAGTAGTATATCCTCAGTCACAGATACGCAGTATTTT. Encoded protein: CASSISSVTDTQYF.